What follows are 5 T cell receptor beta chains derived from one specimen sequenced in a study of human T cells and chemical hapten exposure. Stated time point: patch test 3, about 24 weeks after DPC sensitization. Indicated treatment: therapeutic diphenylcyclopropenone sensitization with weekly scalp DPC. TCRdb re-analysed the RACE reads in MiXCR, keeping a single row per CDR3 protein. The sample gives about 110,000 distinct CDR3 sequences, 30% to 35% of which show up once; approximately 3% is in the top ten. Sequencing was performed on whole blood, taken in connection with sensitization to the hapten diphenylcyclopropenone (DPC). These receptors originate from a man between 35 and 55 years old with alopecia areata. Some clones in this sample may be carry-over from other donors' samples.

This rearrangement joins TRBV6-1 to TRBJ2-3; possible D gene TRBD2, 6 bases. V was cut by 5 bases and J by 6 bases, with 18 bases left in between. The CDR3 extends over 15 amino acids. Germline-derived CDR1 and CDR2 are MNHNS and SASEGT. The CDR3 DNA reads TGTGCCAGCAGTCCCACTAGCTATGGTGGGGATACGCAGTATTTT. Translation: CASSPTSYGGDTQYF.

J is TRBJ2-3 and V is TRBV9; the match to TRBD2 covers 9 bases. The CDR3 runs to 17 residues. V shed 3 bases and J 1 base; nucleotides not matched to a gene: 9. Germline V gives CDR1 SGDLS, CDR2 YYNGEE. The CDR3 here is CASSGRRSGRRTDTQYF. The CDR3, as DNA: TGTGCCAGCAGCGGAAGGAGGAGCGGGAGGCGCACAGATACGCAGTATTTT.

The chain recombines TRBV29-1 with TRBJ2-3; D call uncertain. V lost 5 bases and J 14 bases, leaving 23 bases between the germline ends. The CDR3 sequence is 13 residues long. The germline gives CDR1 SQVTM, CDR2 ANQGSEA. The CDR3 DNA is TGCAGCGTTTCAACTGGAGCAGTCCCAGGATGGTATTTT. Residues: CSVSTGAVPGWYF.

The rearrangement links TRBV6-1 to TRBJ1-2, with 9 bases identical to TRBD1. V was clipped by 6 bases and J by 5 bases; unmatched bases: 7. The CDR3 runs 14 residues. Germline CDR1 is MNHNS and CDR2 is SASEGT. The CDR3 protein is CASRGTGQGYGYTF. In DNA, the CDR3 is TGTGCCAGCAGAGGCACGGGACAGGGATATGGCTACACCTTC.

This clonotype was counted only a few times. The chain is built from TRBV6-2 or TRBV6-3 and TRBJ2-7, with 9 bases lining up with TRBD2. CDR1 is MNHEY and CDR2 is SVGEGT in the germline V gene. The length of the CDR3 is 17 residues. V lost 2 bases, J lost 6 bases, and 14 bases stayed unmatched. CDR3 region: CASSYTTSGPTDREQYF. Here the CDR3 DNA reads TGTGCCAGCAGTTACACGACTAGCGGACCCACCGACCGCGAGCAGTACTTC.